These T cell receptor beta chains were read from a single sample in a study of blood T cells in healthy people across ages. TCRdb re-called the 5' RACE reads with MiXCR, one entry per CDR3 protein. The data contain hundreds of thousands of distinct CDR3 sequences, about 62% of them singletons. Sequences were obtained from blood. The receptor source for this set is a man aged 25 to 40 in good health. The CDR3 runs from the conserved cysteine through the conserved F or W. D genes are given only for firm matches. Rows give clone size only sometimes, using once, few, many, or a class for an expanded clone.

j_call: TRBJ1-1
clone_size: NA
d_call: NA
v_call: TRBV6-2/TRBV6-3
cdr3_aa: CASSRGDPTNTEAFF
cdr3_nt: TGTGCCAGCAGCCGTGGGGACCCTACGAACACTGAAGCTTTCTTT

j_call: TRBJ2-7
clone_size: NA
d_call: TRBD1
v_call: TRBV20-1
cdr3_aa: CSARGRVRTYEQYF
cdr3_nt: TGCAGTGCAAGGGGGCGGGTCCGGACCTACGAGCAGTACTTC

j_call: TRBJ2-1
clone_size: NA
d_call: TRBD2
v_call: TRBV20-1
cdr3_aa: CSASLGTSGSGEFF
cdr3_nt: TGCAGTGCTTCGCTTGGGACTAGCGGGAGTGGGGAGTTCTTC

j_call: TRBJ2-7
clone_size: few
d_call: NA
v_call: TRBV7-9
cdr3_aa: CASSLELYEQYF
cdr3_nt: TGTGCCAGCAGCTTAGAGCTTTACGAGCAGTACTTC

j_call: TRBJ2-7
clone_size: few
d_call: TRBD1
v_call: TRBV7-2
cdr3_aa: CASSLGGQGPYEQYF
cdr3_nt: TGTGCCAGTAGCTTAGGTGGACAGGGACCCTACGAGCAGTACTTC

j_call: TRBJ1-4
clone_size: NA
d_call: NA
v_call: TRBV7-2
cdr3_aa: CASSPDSLNEKLFF
cdr3_nt: TGTGCCAGCAGCCCGGACAGCCTTAATGAAAAACTGTTTTTT

j_call: TRBJ2-3
clone_size: NA
d_call: NA
v_call: TRBV2
cdr3_aa: CASSEAHGSLRADTQYF
cdr3_nt: TGTGCCAGCAGTGAAGCGCACGGGAGCCTCAGGGCAGATACGCAGTATTTT

j_call: TRBJ2-2
clone_size: NA
d_call: NA
v_call: TRBV2
cdr3_aa: CASSEQGYTGELFF
cdr3_nt: TGTGCCAGCAGTGAACAAGGGTACACCGGGGAGCTGTTTTTT

j_call: TRBJ2-1
clone_size: few
d_call: NA
v_call: TRBV4-3
cdr3_aa: CASSPLGDYNEQFF
cdr3_nt: TGCGCCAGCAGCCCCCTTGGAGACTACAATGAGCAGTTCTTC

j_call: TRBJ2-5
clone_size: NA
d_call: TRBD2
v_call: TRBV4-2
cdr3_aa: CASSQGGLAALQETQYF
cdr3_nt: TGTGCCAGCAGCCAAGGTGGACTAGCGGCCCTCCAAGAGACCCAGTACTTC

j_call: TRBJ2-3
clone_size: NA
d_call: TRBD1
v_call: TRBV27
cdr3_aa: CASRGDRGLGDTQYF
cdr3_nt: TGTGCCAGCAGAGGGGACAGGGGATTAGGGGATACGCAGTATTTT